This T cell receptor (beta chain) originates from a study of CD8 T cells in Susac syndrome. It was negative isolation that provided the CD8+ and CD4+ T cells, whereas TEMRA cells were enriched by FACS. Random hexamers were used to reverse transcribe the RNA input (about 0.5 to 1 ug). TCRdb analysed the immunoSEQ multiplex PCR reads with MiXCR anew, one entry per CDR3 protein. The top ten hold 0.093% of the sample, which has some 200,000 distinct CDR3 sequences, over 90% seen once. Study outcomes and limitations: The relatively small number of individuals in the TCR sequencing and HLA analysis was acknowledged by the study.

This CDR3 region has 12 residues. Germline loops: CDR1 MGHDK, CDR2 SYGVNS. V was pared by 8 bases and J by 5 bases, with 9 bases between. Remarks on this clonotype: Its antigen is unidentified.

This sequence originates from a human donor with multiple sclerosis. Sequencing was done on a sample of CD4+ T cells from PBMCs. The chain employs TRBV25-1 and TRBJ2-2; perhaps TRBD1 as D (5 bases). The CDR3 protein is CASADRTGELFF. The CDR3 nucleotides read TGTGCCAGCGCTGACAGAACCGGGGAGCTGTTTTTT.